Listed here are 21 T cell receptor beta chains from one sample, sequenced in a study of blood T cell repertoires in COVID-19. TCRdb keeps only in-frame clones here, not all; method: immunoSEQ multiplex PCR. Seen here are roughly 320,000 clones, about 90% observed once, and the top ten hold 6% to 8%. The material sequenced was peripheral blood. These receptors originate from a woman aged 45-65 years with COVID-19, enrolled during active disease.

The rearrangement links TRBV29-1 to TRBJ2-7; 8 bases fit TRBD2. Trimming at V came to 4 bases and at J to 4 bases, leaving 9 bases not matched to a gene. The CDR3 loop spans 14 amino acids. CDR1 is SQVTM, CDR2 ANQGSEA, per germline. The CDR3 loop reads CSVAPSGRGYEQYF. CDR3 in DNA: TGCAGCGTTGCCCCGAGCGGGAGAGGGTACGAGCAGTACTTC.

V usage is TRBV2 and J usage is TRBJ2-7; possible D gene TRBD1, 5 bases. This CDR3 spans 16 amino acids. Germline V lookup: CDR1 SNHLY, CDR2 FYNNEI. Trimming removed 6 bases from V and 3 bases from J, with 21 bases in between. CDR3 loop: CASRTNKWGPNYEQYF. DNA for the CDR3: TGTGCCAGCAGGACAAACAAATGGGGCCCCAACTACGAGCAGTACTTC.

The chain is built from TRBV14 and TRBJ2-2; no clear D. Per the germline V gene, CDR1 is SGHDN and CDR2 is FVKESK. V lost 4 bases, J lost 0 bases, and 18 bases lay in between. The CDR3 length is 18 residues. As DNA, the CDR3 is TGTGCCAGCAGCCCATTCAAGATTTGGAGTGCGAACACCGGGGAGCTGTTTTTT. Translating it yields CASSPFKIWSANTGELFF.

The J gene is TRBJ2-1, the V gene TRBV27; D is unresolved. The length of the CDR3 is 12 residues. V was clipped by 1 base and J by 8 bases, with 6 bases between them. Germline loops: CDR1 MNHEY, CDR2 SMNVEV (reference sequence). The CDR3 nucleotides read TGTGCCAGCAGTTTATACGGGTATGAGCAGTTCTTC. Encoded protein: CASSLYGYEQFF.

In this sample, this clone turned up once. This chain uses TRBV11-3 with TRBJ2-7, with no clear D. CDR1 is SGHNT, CDR2 YENEEA, per germline. With 1 base removed from V and 0 bases from J, the gap between germline ends came to 7 bases. This CDR3 has 14 residues. The CDR3 bases are TGTGCCAGCAGCTTAGCTTCCAGCTCCTACGAGCAGTACTTC. It codes for CASSLASSSYEQYF.

This sequence joins TRBV5-1 and TRBJ2-2; 7 positions agree with TRBD2. Germline V gene sequence: CDR1 SGHRS, CDR2 YFSETQ. Trimming removed 4 bases from V and 2 bases from J; junction bases left unmatched: 5. The CDR3 runs to 15 residues. This CDR3 is CASSRSGANTGELFF. The CDR3 region has the DNA TGCGCCAGCAGCCGGAGCGGGGCTAACACCGGGGAGCTGTTTTTT.

This clone was seen a few times. The chain employs TRBV7-9 and TRBJ1-2; D is ambiguous. Deletions cut 0 bases from V and 0 bases from J, with 14 bases between. The CDR3 totals 17 residues. Per germline, CDR1 SEHNR and CDR2 FQNEAQ (reference sequence). CDR3 DNA: TGTGCCAGCAGCTTAGCGCTGGTAGGGAGAACTAACTATGGCTACACCTTC. Translating it yields CASSLALVGRTNYGYTF.

The chain has TRBV27 and TRBJ2-7; 7 nucleotides align to TRBD1. The ends lost 6 bases at V and 4 bases at J; junction bases unmatched: 9. The CDR3 sequence is 14 residues long. Germline-derived CDR1 and CDR2 are MNHEY and SMNVEV (reference sequence). Here the CDR3 DNA reads TGTGCCAGCAGCCTCCTGGACAGGCGGTACGAGCAGTACTTC. This translates into CASSLLDRRYEQYF.

V gene TRBV2 combines with J gene TRBJ2-3; the D gene is possibly TRBD1 (5 bases). Trimming took 3 bases from V and 4 from J, leaving 14 bases between them. This CDR3 has 15 amino acids. Germline V gives CDR1 SNHLY, CDR2 FYNNEI. The CDR3 DNA reads TGTGCCAGCAGTGAGGTGGGGCGCCGCGCAGATACGCAGTATTTT. This codes for CASSEVGRRADTQYF.

The chain combines TRBV29-1 with TRBJ1-1; possible D gene TRBD1, 5 bases. In germline, CDR1 is SQVTM, CDR2 ANQGSEA. The CDR3 consists of 13 residues. Trimming took off 6 bases at V and 0 bases at J, with 11 bases between the two ends. CDR3 in DNA: TGCAGCGTCCCGGCGGGGCTGAACACTGAAGCTTTCTTT. Translation: CSVPAGLNTEAFF.

In nucleotides, the CDR3 is TGTGCCAGCAGCCAACGCGGGGGACGGAATGAAGCTTTCTTT. Encoded protein: CASSQRGGRNEAFF. This rearrangement joins TRBV5-4 to TRBJ1-1; D is possibly TRBD1 (5 bases). This CDR3 is built from 14 residues. Germline V gene lookup returns CDR1 SGHNT and CDR2 YYREEE (reference sequence). V lost 4 bases and J lost 7, with 17 bases in between.

V gene TRBV19 combines with J gene TRBJ1-5; 7 positions match TRBD1. Germline CDR1 is LNHDA and CDR2 is SQIVND (reference sequence). This CDR3 has 15 amino acids. Trimming removed 3 bases from V and 6 bases from J; junction bases left unmatched: 8. CDR3 nucleotides: TGTGCCAGTAGTATTGGAGCAGGGGGTGGTCAGCCCCAGCATTTT. It specifies CASSIGAGGGQPQHF.

This chain joins TRBV30 and TRBJ1-3; TRBD1 might be the D (5 bases). The V gene lost 7 bases and the J gene lost 0 bases, with 7 bases spanning the gap. Germline values: CDR1 GTSNPN, CDR2 SVGIG (reference sequence). The CDR3 is 12 amino acids. CDR3 coding DNA: TGTGCCTACAGGTTCTCTGGAAACACCATATATTTT. Its translation: CAYRFSGNTIYF.

This chain joins TRBV20-1 and TRBJ1-1; the D gene is possibly TRBD1 (5 bases). CDR1 and CDR2 (germline): DFQATT, SNEGSKA (reference sequence). Trimming took off 3 bases at V and 11 bases at J, with 13 bases between the two ends. The CDR3 has 11 amino acids. CDR3 DNA sequence: TGCAGTGCTAGCAGGGCTCCCGGGGCTTTCTTT. It encodes CSASRAPGAFF.

The chain is built from TRBV30 and TRBJ1-2, with a weak D call TRBD1 (5 bases). Trimming removed 2 bases from V and 7 bases from J, with 14 bases in between. Looked up from germline, CDR1 is GTSNPN and CDR2 is SVGIG (reference sequence). The CDR3 extends over 13 amino acids. CDR3 bases: TGTGCCTGGAGTAGGGGTCCAGGGTCTGGCTACACCTTC. It specifies CAWSRGPGSGYTF.

The rearrangement links TRBV29-1 to TRBJ1-1, with 7 nucleotides matching TRBD1. Germline loops: CDR1 SQVTM, CDR2 ANQGSEA. V gave up 5 bases and J gave up 0 bases; unmatched junction bases: 9. The CDR3 loop spans 15 amino acids. The CDR3 DNA reads as TGCAGCGTTATGACCAGGGGGAAGATGAACACTGAAGCTTTCTTT. It yields the protein CSVMTRGKMNTEAFF.

The V call is TRBV5-1, the J call TRBJ1-5; D is ambiguous. The germline gives CDR1 SGHRS, CDR2 YFSETQ. V lost 2 bases and J 2 bases, leaving 8 bases between the germline ends. This CDR3 has 14 amino acids. As DNA, the CDR3 is TGCGCCAGCAGCTTAAACGGGGGCAATCAGCCCCAGCATTTT. Protein sequence: CASSLNGGNQPQHF.

The CDR3, as DNA: TGTGCCAGCAGCACCCAAGCCCGTAGCACAGATACGCAGTATTTT. Its protein product is CASSTQARSTDTQYF. The V call is TRBV9, the J call TRBJ2-3; D gene unclear. The V and J ends lost 4 bases and 0 bases respectively, with 12 bases between them. The CDR3 runs 15 residues. CDR1 is SGDLS, CDR2 YYNGEE, per germline.

The CDR3 bases are TGTGCCAGCAGGGACAGGGCCCAAGAGACCCAGTACTTC. Its translation: CASRDRAQETQYF. The chain has TRBV27 and TRBJ2-5; TRBD1 aligns across 8 bases. This CDR3 spans 13 amino acids. Germline CDR1 reads MNHEY; CDR2 reads SMNVEV (reference sequence). With 6 bases clipped from V and 1 base from J, the junction kept 1 base outside the gene matches.

V usage is TRBV27 and J usage is TRBJ2-3; 12 bases line up with TRBD2. V lost 3 bases to trimming and J lost 1 base; unmatched junction nucleotides: 5. The CDR3 runs to 17 residues. CDR1 MNHEY and CDR2 SMNVEV come from the germline V gene (reference sequence). The CDR3 protein is CASSFSASGRGTDTQYF. CDR3 bases: TGTGCCAGCAGTTTTTCGGCTAGCGGGAGGGGCACAGATACGCAGTATTTT.

This sequence joins TRBV11-2 and TRBJ2-7, with D maybe TRBD1 (6 bases). CDR3 length: 15 amino acids. Trimming removed 6 bases at V and 1 base at J, with 16 bases between. From germline, CDR1 is SGHAT and CDR2 FQNNGV. The CDR3: CASRQRGTPSYEQYF. CDR3 nucleotides: TGTGCCAGCAGACAGAGGGGGACGCCGTCCTACGAGCAGTACTTC.